The rows below give T cell receptor beta chains drawn from one sample of a study of siplizumab effects on memory and regulatory T cells. Sequenced by immunoSEQ multiplex PCR; TCRdb stores in-frame clones only, minus some. The table includes 45,000 to 60,000 clones, about 90% detected once. What was sequenced was naive CD8+ T cells sorted from blood. These receptors originate from a human donor in good health. Each CDR3 is given with its conserved first and last residue. The order of the fields is V gene, clone size, J gene, D gene, CDR3 length, CDR3 protein, CDR3 DNA. A D gene is named only where the DNA matches it firmly. Not all rows give a size; the values are once, few, many and, for expanded clones, a class.

V gene: TRBV5-6
clone size: .
J gene: TRBJ2-2
D gene: .
CDR3 length: 13
CDR3 protein: CASSLGNTGELFF
CDR3 DNA: TGTGCCAGCAGCTTGGGAAACACCGGGGAGCTGTTTTTT

V gene: TRBV18
clone size: .
J gene: TRBJ1-3
D gene: TRBD1
CDR3 length: 19
CDR3 protein: CASSPLGQGALLSGNTIYF
CDR3 DNA: TGTGCCAGCTCGCCCCTGGGACAGGGGGCCCTACTGTCTGGAAACACCATATATTTT

V gene: TRBV5-1
clone size: .
J gene: TRBJ2-5
D gene: .
CDR3 length: 13
CDR3 protein: CASSLGWEETQYF
CDR3 DNA: TGCGCCAGCAGCTTGGGGTGGGAAGAGACCCAGTACTTC

V gene: TRBV6-5
clone size: .
J gene: TRBJ1-2
D gene: TRBD1
CDR3 length: 12
CDR3 protein: CASTPTGSGYTF
CDR3 DNA: TGTGCCAGCACACCGACAGGGTCTGGCTACACCTTC

V gene: TRBV4-1
clone size: .
J gene: TRBJ2-7
D gene: TRBD2
CDR3 length: 16
CDR3 protein: CASSHGTSGGTAEQYF
CDR3 DNA: TGCGCCAGCAGCCATGGGACTAGCGGGGGGACTGCCGAGCAGTACTTC

V gene: TRBV10-1
clone size: .
J gene: TRBJ2-7
D gene: .
CDR3 length: 13
CDR3 protein: CASSEGGANEQYF
CDR3 DNA: TGCGCCAGCAGTGAAGGGGGGGCGAACGAGCAGTACTTC

V gene: TRBV7-9
clone size: .
J gene: TRBJ2-7
D gene: .
CDR3 length: 13
CDR3 protein: CASSSEEGYEQYF
CDR3 DNA: TGTGCCAGCAGCTCGGAGGAGGGCTACGAGCAGTACTTC

V gene: TRBV19
clone size: .
J gene: TRBJ1-5
D gene: .
CDR3 length: 13
CDR3 protein: CARPTGSEQPQHF
CDR3 DNA: TGTGCCAGACCTACAGGGTCCGAACAGCCCCAGCATTTT

V gene: TRBV7-9
clone size: .
J gene: TRBJ1-1
D gene: TRBD1
CDR3 length: 14
CDR3 protein: CASSPRDRWTEAFF
CDR3 DNA: TGTGCCAGCAGCCCCCGGGACAGGTGGACTGAAGCTTTCTTT

V gene: TRBV19
clone size: .
J gene: TRBJ2-1
D gene: .
CDR3 length: 12
CDR3 protein: CASRLGINEQFF
CDR3 DNA: TGTGCCAGTCGACTGGGTATCAATGAGCAGTTCTTC

V gene: TRBV7-9
clone size: .
J gene: TRBJ1-2
D gene: TRBD1
CDR3 length: 14
CDR3 protein: CASSRQGANYGYTF
CDR3 DNA: TGTGCCAGCAGCCGACAGGGGGCTAACTATGGCTACACCTTC

V gene: TRBV19
clone size: few
J gene: TRBJ1-2
D gene: .
CDR3 length: 14
CDR3 protein: CASSIGRQGPGYTF
CDR3 DNA: TGTGCCAGTAGTATTGGTAGGCAGGGGCCTGGCTACACCTTC

V gene: TRBV5-1
clone size: .
J gene: TRBJ1-5
D gene: .
CDR3 length: 15
CDR3 protein: CASSWGTASNQPQHF
CDR3 DNA: TGCGCCAGCAGCTGGGGGACGGCGAGCAATCAGCCCCAGCATTTT

V gene: TRBV11-2
clone size: .
J gene: TRBJ1-6
D gene: .
CDR3 length: 17
CDR3 protein: CASSLDPTGPYNSPLHF
CDR3 DNA: TGTGCCAGCAGCTTAGATCCGACGGGGCCCTATAATTCACCCCTCCACTTT

V gene: TRBV5-1
clone size: .
J gene: TRBJ2-7
D gene: TRBD2
CDR3 length: 16
CDR3 protein: CASGALAGGGPYEQYF
CDR3 DNA: TGCGCCAGTGGGGCTCTAGCGGGAGGTGGACCCTACGAGCAGTACTTC

V gene: TRBV28
clone size: .
J gene: TRBJ2-1
D gene: .
CDR3 length: 15
CDR3 protein: CASSPRPHGYNEQFF
CDR3 DNA: TGTGCCAGCAGCCCACGCCCCCATGGATACAATGAGCAGTTCTTC

V gene: TRBV7-3
clone size: .
J gene: TRBJ2-1
D gene: TRBD1
CDR3 length: 14
CDR3 protein: CASSYGQGTAEQFF
CDR3 DNA: TGTGCCAGCAGCTACGGACAGGGCACGGCGGAGCAGTTCTTC

V gene: TRBV6-5
clone size: .
J gene: TRBJ2-7
D gene: .
CDR3 length: 15
CDR3 protein: CASSSTPGLPYEQYF
CDR3 DNA: TGTGCCAGCAGTTCTACCCCGGGACTCCCTTACGAGCAGTACTTC

V gene: TRBV19
clone size: .
J gene: TRBJ2-3
D gene: .
CDR3 length: 14
CDR3 protein: CASRGEGVSDTQYF
CDR3 DNA: TGTGCCAGTAGAGGGGAAGGTGTCTCAGATACGCAGTATTTT

V gene: TRBV5-6
clone size: .
J gene: TRBJ1-2
D gene: .
CDR3 length: 16
CDR3 protein: CASSLGAALYHYGYTF
CDR3 DNA: TGTGCCAGCAGCCTTGGGGCCGCTTTGTACCACTATGGCTACACCTTC

V gene: TRBV6-1
clone size: .
J gene: TRBJ1-5
D gene: .
CDR3 length: 15
CDR3 protein: CASSDGHGGNQPQHF
CDR3 DNA: TGTGCCAGCAGTGACGGGCACGGCGGGAATCAGCCCCAGCATTTT

V gene: TRBV25-1
clone size: once
J gene: TRBJ2-7
D gene: .
CDR3 length: 13
CDR3 protein: CASSDRGNYEQYF
CDR3 DNA: TGTGCCAGCAGTGATAGGGGAAACTACGAGCAGTACTTC

V gene: TRBV29-1
clone size: .
J gene: TRBJ2-5
D gene: TRBD1
CDR3 length: 13
CDR3 protein: CSVEVLGQGRQYF
CDR3 DNA: TGCAGCGTTGAAGTTCTCGGACAGGGGCGTCAGTACTTC

V gene: TRBV7-6
clone size: .
J gene: TRBJ1-4
D gene: TRBD1
CDR3 length: 14
CDR3 protein: CASSSQGGGEKLFF
CDR3 DNA: TGTGCCAGCAGTTCCCAGGGGGGGGGTGAAAAACTGTTTTTT

V gene: TRBV29-1
clone size: once
J gene: TRBJ1-3
D gene: .
CDR3 length: 14
CDR3 protein: CSALTLDSGNTIYF
CDR3 DNA: TGCAGCGCCCTCACACTGGACTCTGGAAACACCATATATTTT

V gene: TRBV7-9
clone size: .
J gene: TRBJ1-4
D gene: .
CDR3 length: 15
CDR3 protein: CASSLLGGTNEKLFF
CDR3 DNA: TGTGCCAGCAGCTTACTGGGGGGGACTAATGAAAAACTGTTTTTT

V gene: TRBV30
clone size: .
J gene: TRBJ2-7
D gene: .
CDR3 length: 12
CDR3 protein: CAWRSTGIEQYF
CDR3 DNA: TGTGCCTGGAGGTCTACAGGGATTGAGCAGTACTTC

V gene: TRBV13
clone size: .
J gene: TRBJ2-1
D gene: .
CDR3 length: 16
CDR3 protein: CASSLMTRRSYNEQFF
CDR3 DNA: TGTGCCAGCAGCTTAATGACTCGTCGCTCCTACAATGAGCAGTTCTTC

V gene: TRBV14
clone size: .
J gene: TRBJ2-5
D gene: .
CDR3 length: 12
CDR3 protein: CASSLPGRTQYF
CDR3 DNA: TGTGCCAGCAGCCTGCCGGGCCGGACCCAGTACTTC

V gene: TRBV11-2
clone size: .
J gene: TRBJ2-7
D gene: .
CDR3 length: 15
CDR3 protein: CASSLVSGRAYEQYF
CDR3 DNA: TGTGCCAGCAGCTTAGTTTCGGGACGCGCCTACGAGCAGTACTTC

V gene: TRBV19
clone size: .
J gene: TRBJ2-1
D gene: TRBD1
CDR3 length: 14
CDR3 protein: CASSPGTGFNEQFF
CDR3 DNA: TGTGCCAGTAGCCCCGGGACAGGTTTCAATGAGCAGTTCTTC

V gene: TRBV30
clone size: .
J gene: TRBJ1-1
D gene: .
CDR3 length: 13
CDR3 protein: CAWKPTEATEAFF
CDR3 DNA: TGTGCCTGGAAGCCGACGGAGGCGACTGAAGCTTTCTTT

V gene: TRBV18
clone size: .
J gene: TRBJ2-7
D gene: .
CDR3 length: 13
CDR3 protein: CASSPPGSYEQYF
CDR3 DNA: TGTGCCAGCTCACCACCAGGGTCCTACGAGCAGTACTTC

V gene: TRBV11-2
clone size: .
J gene: TRBJ1-6
D gene: .
CDR3 length: 14
CDR3 protein: CASSPGHPVSPLHF
CDR3 DNA: TGTGCCAGCAGCCCGGGACACCCCGTTTCACCCCTCCACTTT

V gene: TRBV7-9
clone size: .
J gene: TRBJ2-7
D gene: .
CDR3 length: 12
CDR3 protein: CASSLGDYEQYF
CDR3 DNA: TGTGCCAGCAGCTTAGGAGACTACGAGCAGTACTTC

V gene: TRBV28
clone size: .
J gene: TRBJ2-3
D gene: .
CDR3 length: 15
CDR3 protein: CASSLAQGSTDTQYF
CDR3 DNA: TGTGCCAGCAGTTTGGCACAGGGTAGCACAGATACGCAGTATTTT

V gene: TRBV15
clone size: .
J gene: TRBJ1-2
D gene: .
CDR3 length: 17
CDR3 protein: CATSRESEEDINYGYTF
CDR3 DNA: TGTGCCACCAGCAGAGAATCCGAGGAGGATATTAACTATGGCTACACCTTC

V gene: TRBV6-6
clone size: .
J gene: TRBJ2-1
D gene: .
CDR3 length: 15
CDR3 protein: CASSSPGDTYNEQFF
CDR3 DNA: TGTGCCAGCAGTTCGCCCGGGGATACCTACAATGAGCAGTTCTTC

V gene: TRBV25-1
clone size: .
J gene: TRBJ2-5
D gene: .
CDR3 length: 14
CDR3 protein: CASSESGPGETQYF
CDR3 DNA: TGTGCCAGCAGTGAATCAGGGCCCGGGGAGACCCAGTACTTC

V gene: TRBV20-1
clone size: .
J gene: TRBJ2-3
D gene: .
CDR3 length: 11
CDR3 protein: CSAREVDTQYF
CDR3 DNA: TGCAGTGCTAGGGAGGTAGATACGCAGTATTTT

V gene: TRBV18
clone size: .
J gene: TRBJ2-7
D gene: TRBD2
CDR3 length: 15
CDR3 protein: CASSPRTSGNYEQYF
CDR3 DNA: TGTGCCAGCTCACCACGTACTAGCGGGAACTACGAGCAGTACTTC

V gene: TRBV19
clone size: .
J gene: TRBJ1-3
D gene: .
CDR3 length: 15
CDR3 protein: CASSIFLSSGNTIYF
CDR3 DNA: TGTGCCAGTAGTATCTTTCTATCCTCTGGAAACACCATATATTTT

V gene: TRBV6-5
clone size: .
J gene: TRBJ1-2
D gene: .
CDR3 length: 11
CDR3 protein: CASSYGYGYTF
CDR3 DNA: TGTGCCAGCAGTTATGGCTATGGCTACACCTTC

V gene: TRBV29-1
clone size: .
J gene: TRBJ1-2
D gene: .
CDR3 length: 15
CDR3 protein: CSVELAPGNNYGYTF
CDR3 DNA: TGCAGCGTTGAATTGGCGCCAGGCAATAACTATGGCTACACCTTC

V gene: TRBV18
clone size: .
J gene: TRBJ2-7
D gene: TRBD1
CDR3 length: 18
CDR3 protein: CASSYRDRGLGGDYEQYF
CDR3 DNA: TGTGCCAGCTCATACCGGGACAGGGGACTCGGTGGTGACTACGAGCAGTACTTC

V gene: TRBV19
clone size: once
J gene: TRBJ2-1
D gene: .
CDR3 length: 14
CDR3 protein: CASSGRHPSEEQFF
CDR3 DNA: TGTGCCAGTAGCGGAAGACACCCTTCGGAGGAGCAGTTCTTC

V gene: TRBV7-7
clone size: .
J gene: TRBJ2-1
D gene: .
CDR3 length: 17
CDR3 protein: CASSLIMILGSYNEQFF
CDR3 DNA: TGTGCCAGCAGCCTGATCATGATATTGGGCTCCTACAATGAGCAGTTCTTC

V gene: TRBV4-1
clone size: .
J gene: TRBJ2-7
D gene: .
CDR3 length: 14
CDR3 protein: CASSQDGEFYEQYF
CDR3 DNA: TGCGCCAGCAGCCAAGATGGGGAGTTCTACGAGCAGTACTTC

V gene: TRBV7-9
clone size: .
J gene: TRBJ2-3
D gene: .
CDR3 length: 14
CDR3 protein: CASSLALAKDTQYF
CDR3 DNA: TGTGCCAGCAGCTTAGCCCTAGCCAAAGATACGCAGTATTTT

V gene: TRBV27
clone size: .
J gene: TRBJ1-1
D gene: .
CDR3 length: 13
CDR3 protein: CASSLLGKDEAFF
CDR3 DNA: TGTGCCAGCAGTTTACTAGGTAAGGATGAAGCTTTCTTT

V gene: TRBV30
clone size: .
J gene: TRBJ2-7
D gene: .
CDR3 length: 14
CDR3 protein: CACLGRSGSYEQYF
CDR3 DNA: TGTGCCTGCCTTGGGAGGAGCGGCTCCTACGAGCAGTACTTC

V gene: TRBV7-9
clone size: .
J gene: TRBJ1-4
D gene: TRBD1
CDR3 length: 15
CDR3 protein: CASSSRQGANEKLFF
CDR3 DNA: TGTGCCAGCAGCTCCCGACAGGGGGCAAATGAAAAACTGTTTTTT

V gene: TRBV25-1
clone size: .
J gene: TRBJ2-6
D gene: .
CDR3 length: 15
CDR3 protein: CASSESGGGANVLTF
CDR3 DNA: TGTGCCAGCAGTGAATCTGGTGGCGGGGCCAACGTCCTGACTTTC

V gene: TRBV6-6
clone size: .
J gene: TRBJ1-1
D gene: .
CDR3 length: 14
CDR3 protein: CASSPYPPQIEAFF
CDR3 DNA: TGTGCCAGCAGCCCCTATCCGCCACAGATCGAAGCTTTCTTT